The 28 T cell receptor beta chains given below trace back to one sample, sequenced in a study of T cell changes during pregnancy in multiple sclerosis. Repertoires were generated with immunoSEQ multiplex PCR, while TCRdb's copy carries only in-frame clones and drops some. Found here are fewer than 60,000 clones, 91% of them singletons; the top ten hold 10% to 13%. The sequences come from CD8+ T cells from peripheral blood mononuclear cells, collected after pregnancy. The receptors stem from a female donor with multiple sclerosis, enrolled in a pregnancy study.

The chain recombines TRBV25-1 with TRBJ1-2; perhaps TRBD1 as D (6 bases). Trimming pared 5 bases from V and 8 bases from J, leaving 18 bases between. This CDR3 is built from 14 residues. Germline CDR1 and CDR2: MGHDK and SYGVNS. CDR3 nucleotide sequence: TGTGCCAGCAGTACCCAGACAGGATTCGGGGGCTACACCTTC. It is translated as CASSTQTGFGGYTF.

CDR3 region: CASSIITRTEAFF. The CDR3 nucleotides read TGTGCCAGTAGTATAATTACCCGGACTGAAGCTTTCTTT. This rearrangement joins TRBV19 to TRBJ1-1; the D is unclear. In germline, CDR1 is LNHDA, CDR2 SQIVND (reference sequence). The CDR3 length is 13 residues. Between the trimmed V and J ends, which lost 2 bases and 5 bases, there was a span of 9 bases.

The chain has TRBV4-2 and TRBJ1-2; TRBD1 agrees at 7 bases. Looked up from germline, CDR1 is LGHNA and CDR2 is YNFKEQ. The CDR3 runs 15 residues. Trimming cost V 4 bases and J 7 bases; bases outside gene matches: 12. In DNA form, the CDR3 reads TGTGCCAGCAGCCCCCACGCGGTCAGGGGGGCTGGCTACACCTTC. Its protein is CASSPHAVRGAGYTF.

The rearrangement links TRBV5-1 to TRBJ1-1; the D gene is possibly TRBD1 (6 bases). CDR1 is SGHRS and CDR2 is YFSETQ in the germline V gene. The CDR3 length is 15 residues. Trimming left V 3 bases short and J 5 bases short, with 17 bases between. The CDR3 protein is CASSWGRGAGTEAFF. The CDR3 bases are TGCGCCAGCAGCTGGGGACGGGGGGCAGGAACTGAAGCTTTCTTT.

The V gene is TRBV2, the J gene TRBJ1-3; possibly TRBD1 for D (6 bases). V lost 1 base to trimming and J lost 4 bases, with 8 bases between them. In germline, CDR1 is SNHLY, CDR2 FYNNEI. This CDR3 has 14 amino acids. CDR3: CASSEGDNGNTIYF. The CDR3 nucleotides read TGTGCCAGCAGTGAAGGGGACAACGGAAACACCATATATTTT.

The V call is TRBV4-1, the J call TRBJ2-3; TRBD2 matches 13 bases. CDR3 length equals 17 residues. V gave up 0 bases and J gave up 1 base; unmatched junction bases: 1. Germline V gene sequence: CDR1 MGHRA, CDR2 YSYEKL. The CDR3 DNA reads TGCGCCAGCAGCCAAGATACTAGCGGGGGGGGCACAGATACGCAGTATTTT. Translated: CASSQDTSGGGTDTQYF.

The chain links TRBV13 to TRBJ1-2; 7 bases line up with TRBD1. Trimming cost V 5 bases and J 0 bases; bases outside gene matches: 9. This CDR3 is built from 16 residues. Per the germline V gene, CDR1 is PRHDT and CDR2 is FYEKMQ (reference sequence). The CDR3 DNA follows: TGTGCCAGCAGCCTCGGACAGGCTTTAGCTAACTATGGCTACACCTTC. It encodes CASSLGQALANYGYTF.

CDR3 amino acids: CASSLHGQQETQYF. CDR3 sequence (DNA): TGTGCCAGCAGCTTACATGGACAGCAAGAGACCCAGTACTTC. The chain employs TRBV13 and TRBJ2-5; D perhaps matches TRBD1 (6 bases). The length of the CDR3 is 14 residues. Germline CDR1 is PRHDT and CDR2 is FYEKMQ (reference sequence). V lost 2 bases, J lost 2 bases, and 9 bases lay in between.

The V and J genes are TRBV4-2 and TRBJ2-5, with TRBD2 identical over 9 bases. V was pared by 1 base and J by 6 bases, with 12 bases of the junction left unmatched. The germline CDR1 and CDR2 sequences are LGHNA and YNFKEQ. There are 17 residues in the CDR3. The CDR3 is CASSQALAGGPGKTQYF. The CDR3 region has the DNA TGTGCCAGCAGCCAAGCACTCGCGGGGGGGCCTGGAAAGACCCAGTACTTC.

This clone showed up just a few times. This CDR3 is CASSSGGNYGYTF. DNA of the CDR3: TGTGCCAGCAGCTCGGGAGGGAACTATGGCTACACCTTC. The chain has TRBV7-3 and TRBJ1-2; no clear D. Germline V lookup: CDR1 SGHTA, CDR2 FQGTGA. Trimming left V 4 bases short and J 2 bases short, with 8 bases between. CDR3 size: 13 residues.

This rearrangement joins TRBV7-3 to TRBJ2-7; D unclear. Trimming took off 2 bases at V and 5 bases at J, with 13 bases between the two ends. In germline, CDR1 is SGHTA, CDR2 FQGTGA. The CDR3 is 14 residues long. CDR3 in DNA: TGTGCCAGCAGCTTATCGGAGTTATCCCACGAGCAGTACTTC. It yields the protein CASSLSELSHEQYF.

V is TRBV7-8 and J is TRBJ1-4; D not resolved. This CDR3 spans 13 amino acids. CDR1 SGHVS and CDR2 FQNEAQ come from the germline V gene. Trimming removed 6 bases at V and 7 bases at J, with 12 bases between. The CDR3 loop is CASSPEGGEKLFF. CDR3 bases: TGTGCCAGCAGTCCCGAGGGCGGTGAAAAACTGTTTTTT. The complete variable domain, with remaining parts taken from reference TRBV7-8 and TRBJ1-4, reads GAGVSQSPRYKVAKRGQDVALRCDPISGHVSLFWYQQALGQGPEFLTYFQNEAQLDKSGLPSDRFFAERPEGSVSTLKIQRTQQEDSAVYLCASSPEGGEKLFFGSGTQLSVL.

The genes are TRBV7-9 and TRBJ2-1; D is unresolved. Looked up from germline, CDR1 is SEHNR and CDR2 is FQNEAQ (reference sequence). CDR3 size: 16 residues. V was shortened by 2 bases and J by 2 bases, with 13 bases between the two germline ends. CDR3 sequence: CASSLTDHPTYNEQFF. In nucleotides, the CDR3 is TGTGCCAGCAGCTTAACAGACCACCCGACCTACAATGAGCAGTTCTTC.

V and J are TRBV7-6 and TRBJ2-3; unclear D gene. There are 14 residues in the CDR3. Germline CDR1 is SGHVS and CDR2 is FNYEAQ. V shed 4 bases and J shed 0 bases, with 8 bases lying between them. CDR3: CASSSSSSTDTQYF. CDR3 bases: TGTGCCAGCAGCTCCAGTTCTAGCACAGATACGCAGTATTTT.

The chain combines TRBV9 with TRBJ2-1; D possibly corresponds to TRBD2 (7 bases). Trimming removed 3 bases at V and 5 bases at J, with 15 bases between. This CDR3 region has 15 residues. Germline V gives CDR1 SGDLS, CDR2 YYNGEE. The CDR3 DNA reads TGTGCCAGCAGCGAGGGTGGGGGGGGCCACAATGAGCAGTTCTTC. Amino acids: CASSEGGGGHNEQFF.

V and J are TRBV6-5 and TRBJ1-1; 10 bases are a match to TRBD1. This CDR3 contains 16 residues. The germline V gene encodes CDR1 MNHEY and CDR2 SVGAGI. V lost 1 base, J lost 8 bases, and 10 bases stayed unmatched. Here the CDR3 DNA reads TGTGCCAGCAGTTACTACCGGGACAGGGGTACCTACGAAGCTTTCTTT. This gives the protein CASSYYRDRGTYEAFF.

The rearrangement uses TRBV19 and TRBJ1-1; 8 bases align to TRBD1. The CDR3 extends over 14 amino acids. Germline assignment: CDR1 LNHDA and CDR2 SQIVND (reference sequence). V shed 8 bases and J 3 bases; nucleotides not matched to a gene: 8. This chain's CDR3 is CASLDRGGYTEAFF. DNA of the CDR3: TGTGCCAGTCTCGACAGGGGAGGATACACTGAAGCTTTCTTT.

V and J are TRBV14 and TRBJ1-1, with D hard to call. In germline, CDR1 is SGHDN, CDR2 FVKESK. Trimming cost V 0 bases and J 4 bases, with 6 bases left between them. The CDR3 covers 13 residues. DNA of the CDR3: TGTGCCAGCAGCCAAGATTTCTCCACTGAAGCTTTCTTT. It encodes CASSQDFSTEAFF. Full variable domain (rest looked up from reference TRBV14 and TRBJ1-1): EAGVTQFPSHSVIEKGQTVTLRCDPISGHDNLYWYRRVMGKEIKFLLHFVKESKQDESGMPNNRFLAERTGGTYSTLKVQPAELEDSGVYFCASSQDFSTEAFFGQGTRLTVV.

The rearrangement joins TRBV11-2 to TRBJ2-7; D is unresolved. V was pared by 5 bases and J by 3 bases, with 11 bases between. The germline V gene has CDR1 SGHAT and CDR2 FQNNGV. The CDR3 length is 13 residues. The CDR3 nucleotides are TGTGCCAGCAGCCTCGTGACTTTCTACGAGCAGTACTTC. This gives the protein CASSLVTFYEQYF.

The gene calls are TRBV4-1 and TRBJ2-1; 8 bases agree with TRBD2. V was clipped by 2 bases and J by 2 bases; unmatched bases: 2. This CDR3 comprises 15 residues. Germline CDR1 reads MGHRA; CDR2 reads YSYEKL. CDR3: CASSQLLAAYNEQFF. The CDR3, as DNA: TGCGCCAGCAGCCAATTACTAGCGGCCTACAATGAGCAGTTCTTC.

Ten or more counts support this clone. The J gene is TRBJ2-7, the V gene TRBV6-1; D may be TRBD1 (6 bases). The ends were cut back, 3 bases at V and 5 bases at J, with 14 bases in the middle. Per the germline V gene, CDR1 is MNHNS and CDR2 is SASEGT. The CDR3 is 14 amino acids. CDR3 region: CASSELQGADEQYF. The CDR3, as DNA: TGTGCCAGCAGTGAGTTACAGGGTGCCGACGAGCAGTACTTC.

The chain is built from TRBV15 and TRBJ2-1, with 11 bases identical to TRBD2. Germline V gene lookup returns CDR1 LNHNV and CDR2 YYDKDF (reference sequence). Trimming at V came to 3 bases and at J to 9 bases, leaving 13 bases not matched to a gene. The CDR3 is 17 residues long. The CDR3 sequence is CATSREDSGGATFEQFF. The CDR3 bases are TGTGCCACCAGCAGGGAAGATAGCGGGGGGGCAACATTTGAGCAGTTCTTC.

V usage is TRBV27 and J usage is TRBJ2-7, with TRBD1 matching 9 bases. Looked up from germline, CDR1 is MNHEY and CDR2 is SMNVEV (reference sequence). The ends lost 6 bases at V and 3 bases at J; junction bases unmatched: 3. The length of the CDR3 is 13 residues. CDR3 residues: CASRRDRDYEQYF. CDR3 DNA: TGTGCCAGCAGGAGGGACAGGGACTACGAGCAGTACTTC.

The chain is built from TRBV14 and TRBJ2-1; 7 bases map to TRBD2. Germline V lookup: CDR1 SGHDN, CDR2 FVKESK. There are 11 residues in the CDR3. The junction had 6 bases not matched to a gene; V was cut back by 6 bases and J by 13 bases. CDR3 nucleotides: TGTGCCAGCAGGGGAGGGGCTTCCCAGTTCTTC. Protein sequence: CASRGGASQFF. Drawing the rest from reference TRBV14 and TRBJ2-1, the complete variable domain is EAGVTQFPSHSVIEKGQTVTLRCDPISGHDNLYWYRRVMGKEIKFLLHFVKESKQDESGMPNNRFLAERTGGTYSTLKVQPAELEDSGVYFCASRGGASQFFGPGTRLTVL.

The V gene is TRBV4-1, the J gene TRBJ2-5; D uncertain. Looked up from germline, CDR1 is MGHRA and CDR2 is YSYEKL. The CDR3 is 13 amino acids. The V end lost 4 bases, the J end lost 3 bases, and 9 bases lay between the germline ends. The CDR3 region has the DNA TGCGCCAGCAGCCCCGAACCGGAAGAGACCCAGTACTTC. Translating it yields CASSPEPEETQYF.

The chain carries TRBV11-2 and TRBJ1-2; D perhaps matches TRBD1 (5 bases). This CDR3 has 16 amino acids. Trimming pared 5 bases from V and 4 bases from J, leaving 20 bases between. Germline V CDR1 and CDR2: SGHAT, FQNNGV. As DNA, the CDR3 is TGTGCCAGCAGCCTTTGGAGGGGAGGAGCGTCCTATGGCTACACCTTC. Amino acids: CASSLWRGGASYGYTF.

The CDR3 DNA sequence: TGCGCCAGCAGTGAAGAGACAGGGGGCACCACCGGGGAGCTGTTTTTT. Protein sequence: CASSEETGGTTGELFF. The V and J genes are TRBV10-1 and TRBJ2-2; 10 bases fit TRBD1. This CDR3 is 16 amino acids long. V lost 3 bases to trimming and J lost 4 bases; unmatched junction nucleotides: 5. Germline V CDR1 and CDR2: WNHNN, SYGVQD (reference sequence).

V usage is TRBV9 and J usage is TRBJ2-1; unclear D gene. The CDR3 totals 14 residues. Germline CDR1 reads SGDLS; CDR2 reads YYNGEE. V gave up 8 bases and J gave up 8 bases, with 20 bases separating them. The CDR3 sequence is CASTPWASGDEQFF. CDR3 sequence (DNA): TGTGCCAGTACCCCTTGGGCATCAGGCGATGAGCAGTTCTTC.